This TCR beta chain was recorded in a study of blood T cell repertoires in COVID-19. The wider study: Acute and convalescent COVID-19 samples came from the United States, Italy and Spain.

Source study methods: Estimated nucleated cell counts came from reference gene primer amplification. Produced via immunoSEQ multiplex PCR; TCRdb's table is partial and in-frame only. V, J and clone size were drawn from that table, and D and trimming were deduced from the DNA. The sample includes roughly 200,000 clones, roughly nine tenths of them seen just once. V dropped 6 bases and J dropped 8; count of bases not matched to a gene: 9. Germline V gene lookup returns CDR1 SEHNR and CDR2 FQNEAQ (reference sequence). The CDR3 sequence is 13 residues long. Participant-given clinical history determined each cohort assignment.

Specimen: PBMCs or T cells enriched from blood (not recorded which). The receptor's source is a woman aged 25-40 years who had recovered from COVID-19. This rearrangement joins TRBV7-9 to TRBJ1-2, with 7 nucleotides matching TRBD1. The CDR3 DNA sequence: TGTGCCAGCAGGCTAAGACAGGGCTCGGGCTACACCTTC. It translates to CASRLRQGSGYTF.